This TCR beta chain emerged from a study of tumor-infiltrating lymphocytes in primary liver carcinoma. Researchers generated TCR beta cDNA from around 510 ng of total RNA, relying on a constant-region primer. Three nested multiplex PCR rounds, a slightly modified ARM-PCR, produced the libraries for TCR beta. TCRdb re-called the multiplex PCR reads through MiXCR, storing one row per CDR3 protein. The table shows about 180,000 distinct CDR3 sequences, with over 50% occurring only once. Unsorted whole blood supplied the RNA, and germline DNA was extracted too. HBV chronically infected the treatment-naive patients. Sequencing was done on a sample of peripheral blood. The receptor comes from a man aged 35 to 55 with primary liver carcinoma and hepatitis B virus infection.

The CDR3 loop reads CASSFDSGSVLFF. The CDR3 DNA reads TGTGCCAGCAGCTTCGATAGCGGGTCAGTCTTGTTCTTC. The chain links TRBV7-9 to TRBJ2-1, with TRBD2 matching over 7 bases. The CDR3 length is 13 residues. Germline assignment: CDR1 SEHNR and CDR2 FQNEAQ (reference sequence). V lost 3 bases to trimming and J lost 15 bases; unmatched junction nucleotides: 11.